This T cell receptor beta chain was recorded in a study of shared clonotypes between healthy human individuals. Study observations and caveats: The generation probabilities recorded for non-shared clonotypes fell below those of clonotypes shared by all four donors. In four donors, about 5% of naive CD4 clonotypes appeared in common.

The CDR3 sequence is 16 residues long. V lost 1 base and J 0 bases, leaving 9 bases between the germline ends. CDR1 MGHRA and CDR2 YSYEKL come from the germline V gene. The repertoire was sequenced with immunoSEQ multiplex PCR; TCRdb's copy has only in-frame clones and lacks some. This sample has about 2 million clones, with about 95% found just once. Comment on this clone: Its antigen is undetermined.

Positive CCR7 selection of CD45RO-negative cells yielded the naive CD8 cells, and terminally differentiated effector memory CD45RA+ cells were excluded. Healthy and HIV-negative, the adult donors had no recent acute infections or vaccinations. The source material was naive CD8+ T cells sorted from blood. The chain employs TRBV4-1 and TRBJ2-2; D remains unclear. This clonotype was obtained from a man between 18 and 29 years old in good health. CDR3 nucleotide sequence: TGCGCCAGCAGCCAAGTCTGGTTCCCGAACACCGGGGAGCTGTTTTTT. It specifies CASSQVWFPNTGELFF.